This TCR beta chain was recovered during a study of T cell responses to AZD1222 COVID-19 vaccine. Germline V gene lookup returns CDR1 SGHNT and CDR2 YYREEE (reference sequence). V lost 5 bases to trimming and J lost 3 bases; unmatched junction nucleotides: 4. The CDR3 is made up of 14 amino acids. Turning to this clone: The antigen is not known.

Sequenced by immunoSEQ multiplex PCR; TCRdb stores in-frame clones only, minus some. Of over 70,000 clones listed, 70% to 90% are singletons. Overall study results and limits: It should be noted that donors were predominantly white British and more often female, and clonal diversity was possibly underestimated. Targets within unmutated variant regions were reportedly found for nearly half of spike-specific TCRs. Spike-wide coverage was observed for vaccine-associated CD4 TCRs, with dominant responses at 160-218 and 743-854.

Sequenced material: peripheral blood, taken on day 0 of MenACWY control vaccination. The clonotype was recovered from an adult in good health. This chain joins TRBV5-4 and TRBJ2-1; 8 bases are a match to TRBD2. The CDR3: CASSPGGLYNEQFF. CDR3 sequence (DNA): TGTGCCAGCAGTCCGGGGGGGCTCTACAATGAGCAGTTCTTC. Supplemented by reference TRBV5-4 and TRBJ2-1, the full variable domain reads ETGVTQSPTHLIKTRGQQVTLRCSSQSGHNTVSWYQQALGQGPQFIFQYYREEENGRGNFPPRFSGLQFPNYSSELNVNALELDDSALYLCASSPGGLYNEQFFGPGTRLTVL.